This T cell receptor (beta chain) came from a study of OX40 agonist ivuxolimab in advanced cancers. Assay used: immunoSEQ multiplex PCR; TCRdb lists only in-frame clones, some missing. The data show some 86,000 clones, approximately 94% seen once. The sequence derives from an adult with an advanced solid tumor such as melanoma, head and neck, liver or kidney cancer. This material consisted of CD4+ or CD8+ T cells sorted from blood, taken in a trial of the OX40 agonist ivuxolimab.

CDR3 amino acids: CASSPGQGRYNEQFF. In DNA, the CDR3 is TGTGCCAGCAGCCCGGGACAGGGGCGATACAATGAGCAGTTCTTC. The chain joins TRBV5-8 to TRBJ2-1; 10 bases map to TRBD1. V lost 4 bases and J lost 4; bases outside the gene matches: 5. The CDR3 spans 15 residues. CDR1 is SGHTS and CDR2 is YDEGEE in the germline V gene.